Described below is a single T cell receptor (beta chain) sequence and its context. No antigen is known for it. The sample originates from a study of type 1 regulatory T cells. Study background: T-allo10 is an in vitro-generated, Tr1-enriched CD4 T cell product specific for alloantigen. Study results and limitations: Tr1 cells had a more restricted TCR repertoire than non-Tr1 cells.

The CDR3 contains 14 residues. V was shortened by 0 bases and J by 7 bases, with 10 bases between the two germline ends. Looked up from germline, CDR1 is LGHDT and CDR2 is YNNKEL (reference sequence). TCRdb re-called the reads through MiXCR, storing one row per CDR3 protein. The profile shows 65,000 to 80,000 distinct CDR3 sequences, 20% to 25% of them singletons. Material: cultured type 1 regulatory T (Tr1) cells, either the whole culture or a sorted fraction (not recorded which). The chain employs TRBV3-1 and TRBJ1-5; a weak D match, TRBD1 (5 bases). The receptor was derived from a human donor in good health. In DNA, the CDR3 is TGTGCCAGCAGCCAAGACCGGGGGATACAGCCCCAGCATTTT. Its protein product is CASSQDRGIQPQHF.